These T cell receptor beta chains were read from a single sample in a study of EBV T-cell therapy then PD-1 blockade in nasopharyngeal carcinoma. Clones were read by immunoSEQ multiplex PCR, and TCRdb kept only the in-frame ones, dropping some. The sample has about 14,000 clones; 84% are singletons. The antigens for these receptors are not known. The sample in question was CD8+ T cells from blood, obtained at roughly day 110 from a patient whose treatment included autologous EBV-specific T cells and nivolumab. These receptor sequences come from a middle-aged man with nasopharyngeal carcinoma. The CDR3 runs from the conserved cysteine through the conserved F or W. Each record gives: J gene, CDR3 length, V gene, D gene, clone size, CDR3 protein, CDR3 DNA. A D gene is named only where the DNA matches it firmly. Size tells how often a clone was seen (once, few, many) or the class of an expanded clone, and some rows leave it out.

>TRBJ2-5|13|TRBV5-1|-|-
CASSLRLVETQYF
TGCGCCAGCAGCCTTAGGTTGGTGGAGACCCAGTACTTC
>TRBJ2-1|14|TRBV5-5|-|-
CASSLTHGSVEQFF
TGTGCCAGCAGCTTGACCCACGGGTCGGTGGAGCAGTTCTTC
>TRBJ2-7|14|TRBV9|-|-
CASSASGHPYEQYF
TGTGCCAGCAGCGCCTCGGGACACCCCTACGAGCAGTACTTC
>TRBJ1-2|15|TRBV4-3|-|once
CASSQVEAGNYGYTF
TGCGCCAGCAGCCAAGTGGAGGCAGGCAACTATGGCTACACCTTC
>TRBJ1-2|15|TRBV9|TRBD1|-
CASSVSRQGNYGYTF
TGTGCCAGCAGCGTCTCACGACAGGGAAACTATGGCTACACCTTC
>TRBJ1-1|11|TRBV5-4|-|-
CASEGDTEAFF
TGTGCCAGCGAGGGTGACACTGAAGCTTTCTTT
>TRBJ1-1|14|TRBV5-8|-|-
CASSLEGWHTEAFF
TGTGCCAGCAGCTTGGAGGGATGGCACACTGAAGCTTTCTTT
>TRBJ1-5|14|TRBV5-1|-|-
CASSLGGKNQPQHF
TGCGCCAGCAGCTTGGGGGGTAAAAATCAGCCCCAGCATTTT
>TRBJ2-2|16|TRBV7-6|-|-
CASSRDPGRPGGELFF
TGTGCCAGCAGCAGAGACCCGGGCCGCCCGGGCGGGGAGCTGTTTTTT
>TRBJ2-2|16|TRBV9|-|few
CASSDGQRSNTGELFF
TGTGCCAGCAGCGACGGCCAGCGGAGCAACACCGGGGAGCTGTTTTTT
>TRBJ1-1|17|TRBV9|-|-
CASSAPGGLVRNTEAFF
TGTGCCAGCAGCGCCCCAGGTGGGTTGGTAAGGAACACTGAAGCTTTCTTT
>TRBJ1-2|13|TRBV5-6|-|-
CASSVGGDHGYTF
TGTGCCAGCAGCGTCGGTGGGGATCATGGCTACACCTTC
>TRBJ1-6|13|TRBV28|TRBD1|-
CASRGQNNSPLHF
TGTGCCAGCAGGGGACAGAATAATTCACCCCTCCACTTT
>TRBJ2-1|15|TRBV7-6|TRBD2|-
CASSLASGGGNEQFF
TGTGCCAGCAGCTTAGCTAGCGGGGGGGGGAATGAGCAGTTCTTC
>TRBJ2-7|15|TRBV5-4|TRBD1|-
CASSLADRGHYEQYF
TGTGCCAGCAGCTTGGCGGACAGGGGGCATTACGAGCAGTACTTC
>TRBJ2-7|14|TRBV5-4|TRBD1|-
CASGSTGSPYEQYF
TGTGCCAGCGGATCGACAGGGTCTCCCTACGAGCAGTACTTC
>TRBJ2-1|13|TRBV2|TRBD2|-
CASKLAGNNEQFF
TGTGCCAGCAAACTAGCGGGGAACAATGAGCAGTTCTTC
>TRBJ2-1|13|TRBV12-3/TRBV12-4|TRBD1|-
CASSLGQINEQFF
TGTGCCAGCAGTTTGGGACAGATCAATGAGCAGTTCTTC
>TRBJ1-1|16|TRBV5-8|-|-
CASTDDSVFSNTEAFF
TGTGCCAGCACCGACGACAGCGTTTTCTCAAACACTGAAGCTTTCTTT
>TRBJ1-2|12|TRBV9|-|once
CASSVGYYGYTF
TGTGCCAGCAGCGTAGGGTACTATGGCTACACCTTC
>TRBJ2-1|18|TRBV7-9|-|few
CASSHPVPPRGENNEQFF
TGTGCCAGCAGCCATCCTGTCCCACCGCGGGGTGAAAACAATGAGCAGTTCTTC
>TRBJ1-2|13|TRBV27|-|-
CASSSGSGYGYTF
TGTGCCAGCAGCTCCGGTTCGGGTTATGGCTACACCTTC
>TRBJ1-1|13|TRBV9|-|-
CASSMTVNTEAFF
TGTGCCAGCTCCATGACTGTGAACACTGAAGCTTTCTTT
>TRBJ2-1|15|TRBV6-5|TRBD1|-
CASSPQAGGYNEQFF
TGTGCCAGCAGTCCTCAGGCAGGGGGCTACAATGAGCAGTTCTTC
>TRBJ2-6|15|TRBV11-3|-|-
CASSPTASGANVLTF
TGTGCCAGCAGCCCCACCGCCTCTGGGGCCAACGTCCTGACTTTC
>TRBJ2-6|17|TRBV4-3|-|-
CASSLLGFASGANVLTF
TGCGCCAGCAGCCTTTTAGGGTTCGCCTCTGGGGCCAACGTCCTGACTTTC
>TRBJ1-1|14|TRBV7-2|-|-
CASSTSSLYTEAFF
TGTGCCAGCAGCACCTCAAGCCTATACACTGAAGCTTTCTTT
>TRBJ1-1|13|TRBV5-5|-|-
CASSFGTNTEAFF
TGTGCCAGCAGTTTTGGTACGAACACTGAAGCTTTCTTT
>TRBJ1-2|18|TRBV7-3|-|-
CASSLVGRTGPGNYGYTF
TGTGCCAGCAGCTTAGTAGGGAGGACCGGCCCCGGCAACTATGGCTACACCTTC
>TRBJ2-5|16|TRBV7-9|-|-
CASSTSLSSTRETQYF
TGTGCCAGCAGCACATCATTGTCGTCTACGAGGGAGACCCAGTACTTC
>TRBJ2-1|13|TRBV7-6|-|-
CASSPPNHREQFF
TGTGCCAGCAGCCCCCCCAACCACAGGGAGCAGTTCTTC
>TRBJ2-2|13|TRBV19|-|-
CASNSGDTGELFF
TGTGCCAGTAATAGTGGGGACACCGGGGAGCTGTTTTTT
>TRBJ1-5|15|TRBV19|-|-
CASSMVDRHNQPQHF
TGTGCCAGTAGTATGGTGGACAGACACAATCAGCCCCAGCATTTT
>TRBJ2-3|16|TRBV9|-|-
CASSVGSSVSTDTQYF
TGTGCCAGCAGCGTAGGAAGTAGCGTAAGCACAGATACGCAGTATTTT
>TRBJ2-2|11|TRBV7-9|-|-
CASRDYGELFF
TGTGCCAGTCGGGATTACGGGGAGCTGTTTTTT
>TRBJ2-7|13|TRBV4-1|-|-
CASSQVFGYEQYF
TGCGCCAGCAGCCAAGTGTTTGGCTACGAGCAGTACTTC
>TRBJ2-7|17|TRBV9|-|once
CASSVVETPKGHYEQYF
TGTGCCAGCAGCGTAGTGGAGACACCAAAAGGGCATTACGAGCAGTACTTC
>TRBJ2-7|14|TRBV4-3|-|-
CASSQVRQSYEQYF
TGCGCCAGCAGCCAAGTTCGACAGTCCTACGAGCAGTACTTC
>TRBJ1-2|19|TRBV5-1|-|-
CASSLDTPPVLSGNYGYTF
TGCGCCAGCAGCTTGGACACCCCTCCCGTTCTCTCAGGGAACTATGGCTACACCTTC
>TRBJ1-4|18|TRBV28|TRBD1|-
CASSIQGAPPGANEKLFF
TGTGCCAGCAGTATCCAGGGGGCTCCACCCGGGGCTAATGAAAAACTGTTTTTT
>TRBJ1-1|15|TRBV13|-|medium-sized
CASSLEQTKNTEAFF
TGTGCCAGCAGCTTAGAACAGACGAAGAACACTGAAGCTTTCTTT
>TRBJ2-7|15|TRBV7-8|-|-
CASSGGRGTSYEQYF
TGTGCCAGCAGCGGGGGTCGGGGGACCTCCTACGAGCAGTACTTC
>TRBJ1-4|16|TRBV5-5|-|-
CASSLGAGPSWEKLFF
TGTGCCAGCAGCTTGGGGGCGGGACCTTCCTGGGAAAAACTGTTTTTT
>TRBJ2-7|13|TRBV6-5|-|-
CASNQGESYEQYF
TGTGCCAGCAACCAGGGCGAGTCCTACGAGCAGTACTTC
>TRBJ2-7|16|TRBV7-6|TRBD1|-
CASSLASGQGTYEQYF
TGTGCCAGCAGCTTAGCGTCTGGACAGGGCACCTACGAGCAGTACTTC
>TRBJ2-2|14|TRBV21-1|-|-
CALGTGSNTGELFF
TGTGCCCTGGGGACAGGCTCGAACACCGGGGAGCTGTTTTTT
>TRBJ1-1|15|TRBV27|TRBD1|-
CASSLTGAIGTEAFF
TGTGCCAGCAGTTTGACAGGGGCTATTGGCACTGAAGCTTTCTTT
>TRBJ1-1|14|TRBV2|-|-
CASSEAAPNTEAFF
TGTGCCAGCAGTGAAGCGGCACCGAACACTGAAGCTTTCTTT
>TRBJ2-1|15|TRBV30|-|-
CAWKTGTASYNEQFF
TGTGCCTGGAAAACCGGGACTGCCTCCTACAATGAGCAGTTCTTC
>TRBJ2-1|15|TRBV6-1|TRBD1|-
CASSEDRGSYNEQFF
TGTGCCAGCAGTGAAGACAGGGGCTCCTACAATGAGCAGTTCTTC
>TRBJ1-1|15|TRBV7-9|-|-
CASSLSTGSGAEAFF
TGTGCCAGCAGCTTATCAACAGGGTCAGGGGCTGAAGCTTTCTTT
>TRBJ1-2|15|TRBV19|TRBD1|medium-sized
CASSIVTGGFGGYTF
TGTGCCAGTAGTATAGTGACAGGGGGCTTCGGTGGCTACACCTTC
>TRBJ2-7|12|TRBV9|-|-
CASSVGDYEQYF
TGTGCCAGCAGCGTCGGTGACTACGAGCAGTACTTC
>TRBJ2-7|15|TRBV5-4|-|-
CASSLVRGTSYEQYF
TGTGCCAGCAGCTTGGTAAGGGGGACGTCCTACGAGCAGTACTTC
>TRBJ2-1|19|TRBV12-2|-|-
CASRLAYNGDRALYNEQFF
TGTGCAAGTCGCTTAGCGTATAACGGGGACAGGGCACTATACAATGAGCAGTTCTTC
>TRBJ2-3|14|TRBV28|-|-
CASWGDYSTDTQYF
TGTGCCAGTTGGGGCGATTATTCGACAGATACGCAGTATTTT
>TRBJ2-3|17|TRBV28|-|-
CASSLQQGGDLLDTQYF
TGTGCCAGCAGTTTACAGCAGGGTGGCGATCTCCTAGATACGCAGTATTTT
>TRBJ1-2|16|TRBV5-5|-|-
CASSLNPWEANYGYTF
TGTGCCAGCAGCTTAAATCCGTGGGAGGCGAACTATGGCTACACCTTC
>TRBJ2-1|13|TRBV5-1|-|once
CASSLAGNNEQFF
TGCGCCAGCAGCTTGGCGGGGAATAATGAGCAGTTCTTC